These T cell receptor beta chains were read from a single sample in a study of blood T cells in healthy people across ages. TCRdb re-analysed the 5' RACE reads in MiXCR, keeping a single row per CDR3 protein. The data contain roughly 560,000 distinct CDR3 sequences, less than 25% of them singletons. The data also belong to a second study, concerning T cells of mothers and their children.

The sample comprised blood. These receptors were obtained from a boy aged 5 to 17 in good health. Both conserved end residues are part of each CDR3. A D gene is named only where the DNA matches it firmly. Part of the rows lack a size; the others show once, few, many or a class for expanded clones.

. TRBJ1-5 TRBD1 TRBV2 CASNTDRGGNQPQHF TGTGCCAGCAATACCGACAGGGGCGGCAATCAGCCCCAGCATTTT
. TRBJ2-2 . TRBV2 CASRSELTGSNTGELFF TGTGCCAGCAGGAGTGAACTCACAGGGTCCAACACCGGGGAGCTGTTTTTT
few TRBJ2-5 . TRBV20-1 CSAVLRGPETQYF TGCAGTGCGGTCCTCAGGGGCCCGGAGACCCAGTACTTC
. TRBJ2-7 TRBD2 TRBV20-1 CSATRWDGGLLVQYF TGCAGTGCTACCCGGTGGGACGGGGGGTTGTTAGTGCAGTACTTC
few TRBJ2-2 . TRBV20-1 CSARERELNTGELFF TGCAGTGCTAGAGAGCGGGAACTGAACACCGGGGAGCTGTTTTTT
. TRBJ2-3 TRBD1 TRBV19 CASTPGQGGPTDTQYF TGTGCCAGTACCCCGGGACAGGGTGGGCCGACAGATACGCAGTATTTT
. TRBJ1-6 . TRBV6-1 CASSDRGPLSYNSPLHF TGTGCCAGCAGTGATCGTGGACCGCTCTCCTATAATTCACCCCTCCACTTT
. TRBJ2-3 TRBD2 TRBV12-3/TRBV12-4 CASRPLVAGPTDTQYF TGTGCCAGCAGACCTCTTGTAGCGGGCCCCACAGATACGCAGTATTTT
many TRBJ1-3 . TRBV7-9 CASSPAGNTIYF TGTGCCAGCAGCCCCGCGGGAAACACCATATATTTT
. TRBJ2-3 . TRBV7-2 CASSRSNLADTQYF TGTGCCAGCAGCCGCAGTAACCTGGCAGATACGCAGTATTTT
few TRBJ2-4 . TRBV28 CASLGAAKNIQYF TGTGCCAGCTTGGGGGCTGCCAAAAACATTCAGTACTTC
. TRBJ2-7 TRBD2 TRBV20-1 CSAEVSGRNEQYF TGCAGTGCTGAGGTCAGCGGGAGAAACGAGCAGTACTTC
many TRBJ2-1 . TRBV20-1 CSASDRGDEQFF TGCAGTGCTAGTGATAGGGGCGATGAGCAGTTCTTC
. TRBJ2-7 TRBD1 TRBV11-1 CASSLDRGVHEQYF TGTGCCAGCAGCCTGGACAGGGGTGTCCACGAGCAGTACTTC
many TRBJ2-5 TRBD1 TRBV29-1 CSVEGVDRGRWETQYF TGCAGCGTTGAGGGGGTAGACAGGGGGCGATGGGAGACCCAGTACTTC
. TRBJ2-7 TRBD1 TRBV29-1 CSAAQGESFYF TGCAGCGCCGCACAGGGGGAATCTTTCTACTTC
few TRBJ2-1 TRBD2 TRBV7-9 CATKTSGSYNEQFF TGTGCCACCAAAACTAGCGGCTCCTACAATGAGCAGTTCTTC
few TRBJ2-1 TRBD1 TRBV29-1 CSAVGQGEWSEQFF TGCAGCGCTGTGGGACAGGGAGAGTGGAGTGAGCAGTTCTTC
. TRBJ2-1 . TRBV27 CASFGPSSSGSEQFF TGTGCCAGCTTCGGACCATCATCATCGGGGAGTGAGCAGTTCTTC
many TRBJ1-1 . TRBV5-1 CASSFREMNTEAFF TGCGCCAGCAGCTTTCGGGAGATGAACACTGAAGCTTTCTTT
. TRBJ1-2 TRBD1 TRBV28 CASRDRVTHNYGYTF TGTGCCAGCAGGGACAGGGTAACCCATAACTATGGCTACACCTTC
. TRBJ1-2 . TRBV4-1 CASSSGGRDHGYTF TGCGCCAGCAGCTCTGGGGGCAGGGACCATGGCTACACCTTC
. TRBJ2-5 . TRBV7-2 CASSSQGGRRETQYF TGTGCCAGCAGCTCGCAGGGTGGGAGAAGAGAGACCCAGTACTTC
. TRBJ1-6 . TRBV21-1 CASSGRAGNSPLHF TGTGCCAGCAGCGGCCGGGCCGGGAATTCACCCCTCCACTTT
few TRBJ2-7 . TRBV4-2 CASSQGRGFSYEQYF TGTGCCAGCAGCCAAGGGAGGGGGTTTTCCTACGAGCAGTACTTC
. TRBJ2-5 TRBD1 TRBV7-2 CASSLEGTGGIETQYF TGTGCCAGCAGCTTAGAGGGGACAGGGGGCATTGAGACCCAGTACTTC
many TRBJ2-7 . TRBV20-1 CSVRQTYEQYF TGCAGTGTCAGACAAACCTACGAGCAGTACTTC
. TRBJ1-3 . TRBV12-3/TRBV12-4 CASSGDTSGNTIYF TGTGCCAGCAGTGGTGACACCTCTGGAAACACCATATATTTT
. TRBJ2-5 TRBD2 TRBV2 CASSIPGLAAQETQYF TGTGCCAGCAGTATACCGGGACTAGCGGCCCAAGAGACTCAGTACTTC
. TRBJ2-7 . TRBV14 CASSHYPLTHEQYF TGTGCCAGCAGCCACTATCCCTTGACCCACGAGCAGTACTTC
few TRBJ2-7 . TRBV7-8 CASSLVPTGQIKYEQYF TGTGCCAGCAGCTTAGTTCCCACCGGACAAATAAAGTACGAGCAGTACTTC
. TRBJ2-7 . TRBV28 CASSFRSRGNEQYF TGTGCCAGCAGTTTTCGGTCCAGGGGCAACGAGCAGTACTTC
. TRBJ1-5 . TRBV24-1 CATQGSRYQPQHF TGTGCCACCCAGGGGTCCAGGTATCAGCCCCAGCATTTT
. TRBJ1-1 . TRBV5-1 CASSEERTEKAFF TGCGCCAGCAGCGAAGAACGGACAGAAAAAGCTTTCTTT
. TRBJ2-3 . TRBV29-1 CSVARVGADTQYF TGCAGCGTAGCGAGGGTTGGAGCAGATACGCAGTATTTT
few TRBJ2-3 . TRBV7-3 CASSPPGMASTDTQYF TGTGCCAGCAGCCCCCCTGGTATGGCCAGCACAGATACGCAGTATTTT
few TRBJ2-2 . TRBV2 CASRHQGPTGELFF TGTGCCAGCCGACACCAGGGGCCCACCGGGGAGCTGTTTTTT
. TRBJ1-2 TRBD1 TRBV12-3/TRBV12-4 CASSFGNRDREGYTF TGTGCCAGCAGTTTTGGAAACCGGGACAGGGAAGGCTACACCTTC
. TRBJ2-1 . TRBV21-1 CAPAPQRVVSSSYNEQFF TGTGCGCCAGCCCCCCAGCGGGTCGTCTCGAGCTCCTACAATGAGCAGTTCTTC
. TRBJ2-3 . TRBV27 CASSVHGTPEPDTQYF TGTGCCAGCTCTGTCCATGGGACCCCTGAACCGGATACGCAGTATTTT
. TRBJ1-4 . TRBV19 CATLGEKLFF TGTGCCACCCTAGGGGAAAAACTGTTTTTT
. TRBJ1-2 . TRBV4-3 CASSQDIGQYGYTF TGCGCCAGCAGCCAAGATATCGGACAGTATGGCTACACCTTC
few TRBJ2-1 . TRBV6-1 CASSSKIQPPYNEQFF TGTGCCAGCAGCTCCAAGATTCAACCCCCCTACAATGAGCAGTTCTTC
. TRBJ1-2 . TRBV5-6 CASTLGGENYGYTF TGTGCCAGCACCCTGGGCGGGGAGAACTATGGCTACACCTTC
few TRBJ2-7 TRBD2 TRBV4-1 CASSPAGGKTYEQYF TGCGCCAGCAGCCCTGCGGGGGGGAAAACCTACGAGCAGTACTTC
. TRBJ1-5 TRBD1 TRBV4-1 CASSRNAGGASNQPQHF TGCGCCAGCAGTCGAAACGCAGGGGGCGCGAGCAATCAGCCCCAGCATTTT
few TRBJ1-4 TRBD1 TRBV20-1 CSAVPRGATNEKLFF TGCAGTGCTGTACCCAGGGGGGCAACTAATGAAAAACTGTTTTTT
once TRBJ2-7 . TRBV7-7 CASSLGSGSHEQYF TGTGCTAGCAGCTTAGGGTCGGGGTCGCACGAGCAGTACTTC
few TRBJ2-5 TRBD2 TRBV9 CASSGVRGGQETQYF TGTGCCAGCAGCGGAGTGCGGGGGGGTCAAGAGACCCAGTACTTC
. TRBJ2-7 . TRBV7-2 CASSLAVDPYEQHF TGTGCCAGCAGCTTAGCGGTCGATCCCTACGAGCAGCACTTC
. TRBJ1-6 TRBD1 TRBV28 CASRSQGSSYNSPLHF TGTGCCAGCAGGTCACAGGGGAGCTCCTATAATTCACCCCTCCACTTT
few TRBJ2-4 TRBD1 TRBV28 CASSPGTGGSAKNIQYF TGTGCCAGCAGTCCCGGGACAGGGGGATCAGCCAAAAACATTCAGTACTTC
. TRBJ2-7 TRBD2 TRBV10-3 CAISDLAGEHEQYF TGTGCCATCAGTGACCTAGCGGGGGAACACGAGCAGTACTTC